This T cell receptor (beta chain) was documented in a study of somatic mutations in cytotoxic T cells in rheumatoid arthritis. Study-level information: Several of the V beta antibody-stained T-cell populations were flow-sorted at nearly 100% purity; V beta1+ cells were among them and were sequenced for TCRB.

Per the study methods: Patient-derived CD8+ clones with a size above 1% showed rare matches to published virus-specific TCRB sequences. Using immunoSEQ multiplex PCR, the repertoire was profiled, and TCRdb retains in-frame clones only, with some absent. V and J calls and clone size are copied from that table; D and trimming were computed from the DNA. The sample includes roughly 13,000 clones, around 80% of them seen just once. General study points: Rheumatoid arthritis patients showed slight TRBV07 underrepresentation, unadjusted for multiple comparisons. Measured CD8+ T-cell clonality, a value compared between rheumatoid arthritis patients and age-matched healthy controls, did not differ significantly.

V lost 5 bases and J lost 7, with 17 bases in between. The CDR3 spans 13 residues. Germline V gene sequence: CDR1 SQVTM, CDR2 ANQGSEA. About this clone itself: The antigen remains unidentified.

The sequence was obtained from an adult with rheumatoid arthritis. This sequence joins TRBV29-1 and TRBJ1-2; possible D gene TRBD1, 5 bases. The sequenced sample consisted of CD8+ T cells sorted from blood. The CDR3 region has the DNA TGCAGCGTTAACCGGGACCGTGATGTTGGCTACACCTTC. Its protein product is CSVNRDRDVGYTF.